The clone carrying this T cell receptor beta chain was seen at least ten times. Its antigen is still unknown. TCRdb ran MiXCR on the multiplex PCR reads and lists one entry per CDR3 protein. The sample yields about 230,000 distinct CDR3 sequences, roughly 30% seen once. The sample belongs to a study of breast tumors, draining lymph nodes, adjacent tissues. Axillary draining lymph nodes of breast cancer patients supplied the node samples. Study outcomes and limitations: Luminal-like breast cancer showed significantly higher tumor–nontumor repertoire similarity than basal-like.

This sequence originates from a female donor with breast cancer. Some clones in this sample may be carry-over from other donors' samples. The specimen was axillary lymph node tissue.

DNA for the CDR3: TGTGCCAGCCAGGAAGGTAGCAATCAGCCCCAGCATTTT. This sequence encodes CASQEGSNQPQHF. The V and J genes are TRBV18 and TRBJ1-5; no clear D gene. The CDR3 has 13 amino acids. The V end lost 8 bases, the J end lost 0 bases, and 8 bases lay between the germline ends. The germline V gene has CDR1 KGHSH and CDR2 LQKENI.